Sequencing of this T cell receptor (beta chain) was carried out in a study of CD8+CD57+ T cells in acquired aplastic anemia. Study-level findings and limits: Almost 30 sequences, all CD8+ CDR3, were shared between patients and controls.

The authors sequenced patients whose flow cytometry had shown CD8+CD57+ cell expansion. About this clonotype itself: Its specificity is unknown.

Germline CDR1 and CDR2: DFQATT and SNEGSKA (reference sequence). This CDR3 spans 13 amino acids. V gave up 6 bases and J gave up 2 bases; unmatched junction bases: 5. For CDR3 and TCR beta VDJ profiling, genomic DNA was the template used. TCRdb reprocessed the reads via MiXCR and lists one record per CDR3 protein. The repertoire includes roughly 190,000 distinct CDR3 sequences, around 47% of them detected once, and approximately 9.7% sits in the top ten. The sequencing input was sorted CD4+, CD8+, or CD8+CD57+ T cells (not recorded which) from PBMCs. The chain couples TRBV20-1 to TRBJ2-7; 9 positions match TRBD1. The origin of this receptor is a human donor with aplastic anemia. CDR3 residues: CSAARDRAYEQYF. In DNA, the CDR3 is TGCAGTGCAGCCCGGGACAGGGCCTACGAGCAGTACTTC.